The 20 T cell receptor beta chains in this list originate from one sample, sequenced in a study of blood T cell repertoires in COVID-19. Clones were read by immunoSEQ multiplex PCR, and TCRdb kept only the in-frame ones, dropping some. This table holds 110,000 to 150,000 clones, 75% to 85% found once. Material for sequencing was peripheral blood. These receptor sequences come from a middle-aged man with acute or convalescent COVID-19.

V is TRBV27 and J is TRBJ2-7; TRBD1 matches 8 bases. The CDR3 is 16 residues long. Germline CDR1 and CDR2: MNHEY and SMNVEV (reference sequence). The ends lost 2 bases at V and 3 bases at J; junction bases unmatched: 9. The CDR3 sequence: CASSLKFPGQGYEQYF. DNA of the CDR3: TGTGCCAGCAGTTTAAAATTCCCTGGACAGGGCTACGAGCAGTACTTC.

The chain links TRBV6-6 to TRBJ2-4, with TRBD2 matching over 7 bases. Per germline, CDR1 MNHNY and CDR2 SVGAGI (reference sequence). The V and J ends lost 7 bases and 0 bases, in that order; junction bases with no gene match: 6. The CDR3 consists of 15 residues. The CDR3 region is CASTTGLQAKNIQYF. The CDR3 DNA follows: TGTGCCAGCACCACGGGACTACAAGCCAAAAACATTCAGTACTTC.

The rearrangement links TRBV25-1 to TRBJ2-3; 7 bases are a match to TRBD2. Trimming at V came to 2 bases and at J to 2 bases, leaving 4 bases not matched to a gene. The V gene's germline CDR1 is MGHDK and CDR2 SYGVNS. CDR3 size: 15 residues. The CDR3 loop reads CASSERDYDTDTQYF. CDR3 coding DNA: TGTGCCAGCAGTGAACGGGACTATGACACAGATACGCAGTATTTT.

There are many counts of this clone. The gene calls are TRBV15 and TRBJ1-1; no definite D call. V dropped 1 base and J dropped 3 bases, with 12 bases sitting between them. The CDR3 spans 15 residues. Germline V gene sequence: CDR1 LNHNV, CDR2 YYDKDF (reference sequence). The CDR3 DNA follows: TGTGCCACCAGCAGAGGCGACGCGGGGTACACTGAAGCTTTCTTT. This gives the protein CATSRGDAGYTEAFF.

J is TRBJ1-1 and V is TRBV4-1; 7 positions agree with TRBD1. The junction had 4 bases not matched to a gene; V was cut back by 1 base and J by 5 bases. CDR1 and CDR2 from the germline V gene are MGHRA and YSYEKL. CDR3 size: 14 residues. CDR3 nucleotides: TGCGCCAGCAGCCAAGGACAGGGATGGACTGAAGCTTTCTTT. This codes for CASSQGQGWTEAFF.

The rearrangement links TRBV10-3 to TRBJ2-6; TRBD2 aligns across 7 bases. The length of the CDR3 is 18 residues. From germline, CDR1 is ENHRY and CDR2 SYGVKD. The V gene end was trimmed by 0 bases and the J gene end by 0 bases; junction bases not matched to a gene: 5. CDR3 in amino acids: CAISESGRGSSGANVLTF. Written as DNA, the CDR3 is TGTGCCATCAGTGAGTCGGGGCGGGGGAGCTCTGGGGCCAACGTCCTGACTTTC.

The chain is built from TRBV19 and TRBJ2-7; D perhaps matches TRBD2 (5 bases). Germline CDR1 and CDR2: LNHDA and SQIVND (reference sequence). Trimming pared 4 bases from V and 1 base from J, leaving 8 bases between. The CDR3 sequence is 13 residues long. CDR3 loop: CASSNEGSYEQYF. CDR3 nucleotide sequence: TGTGCCAGTAGTAACGAGGGATCCTACGAGCAGTACTTC.

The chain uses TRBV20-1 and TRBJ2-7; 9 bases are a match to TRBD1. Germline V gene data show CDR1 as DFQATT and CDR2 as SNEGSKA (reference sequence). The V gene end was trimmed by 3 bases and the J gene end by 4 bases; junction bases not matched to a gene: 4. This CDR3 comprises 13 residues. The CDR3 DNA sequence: TGCAGTGCTAGTGACAGGGGGGCTTACGAGCAGTACTTC. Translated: CSASDRGAYEQYF.

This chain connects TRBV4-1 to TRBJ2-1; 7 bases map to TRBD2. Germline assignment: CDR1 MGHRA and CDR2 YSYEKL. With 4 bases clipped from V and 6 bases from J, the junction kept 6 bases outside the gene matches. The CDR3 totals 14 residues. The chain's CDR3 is CASSRGGPSNEQFF. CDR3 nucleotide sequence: TGCGCCAGCAGCCGGGGGGGACCGAGCAATGAGCAGTTCTTC.

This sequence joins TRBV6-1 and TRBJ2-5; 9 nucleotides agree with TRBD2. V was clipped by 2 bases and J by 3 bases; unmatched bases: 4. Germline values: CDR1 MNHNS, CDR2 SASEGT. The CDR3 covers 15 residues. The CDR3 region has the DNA TGTGCCAGCAGTGAATGGCGGGGGGGAAAAGAGACCCAGTACTTC. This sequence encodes CASSEWRGGKETQYF.

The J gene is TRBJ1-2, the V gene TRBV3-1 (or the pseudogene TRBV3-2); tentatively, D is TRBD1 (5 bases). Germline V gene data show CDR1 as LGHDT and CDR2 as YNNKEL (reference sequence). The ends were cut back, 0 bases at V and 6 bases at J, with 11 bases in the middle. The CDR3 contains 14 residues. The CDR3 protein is CASSQEGGDDGYTF. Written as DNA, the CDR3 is TGTGCCAGCAGCCAAGAAGGAGGGGACGATGGCTACACCTTC.

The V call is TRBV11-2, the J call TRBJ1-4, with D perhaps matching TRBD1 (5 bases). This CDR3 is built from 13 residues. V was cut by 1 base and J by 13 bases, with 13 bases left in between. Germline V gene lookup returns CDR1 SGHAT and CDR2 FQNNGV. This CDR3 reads CASSLAEEGLLFF. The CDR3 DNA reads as TGTGCCAGCAGCTTAGCTGAGGAGGGGCTACTGTTTTTT.

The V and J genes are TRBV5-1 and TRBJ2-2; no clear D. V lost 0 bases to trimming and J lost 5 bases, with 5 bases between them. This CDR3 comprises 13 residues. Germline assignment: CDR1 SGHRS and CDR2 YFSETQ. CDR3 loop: CASSLAGTGELFF. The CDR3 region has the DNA TGCGCCAGCAGCTTGGCCGGGACCGGGGAGCTGTTTTTT.

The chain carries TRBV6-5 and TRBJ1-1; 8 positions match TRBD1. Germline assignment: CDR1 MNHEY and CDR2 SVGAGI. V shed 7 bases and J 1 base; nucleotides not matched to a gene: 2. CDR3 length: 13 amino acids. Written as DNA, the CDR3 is TGTGCCAGCAAGGGACAGGCGAACACTGAAGCTTTCTTT. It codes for CASKGQANTEAFF.

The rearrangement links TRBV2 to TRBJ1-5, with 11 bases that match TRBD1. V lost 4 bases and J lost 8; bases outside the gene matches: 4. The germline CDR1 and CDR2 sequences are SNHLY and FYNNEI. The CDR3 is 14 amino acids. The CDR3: CASSGTGGPEPQHF. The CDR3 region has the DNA TGTGCCAGCAGTGGGACAGGGGGCCCAGAGCCCCAGCATTTT. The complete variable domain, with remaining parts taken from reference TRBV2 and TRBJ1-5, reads EPEVTQTPSHQVTQMGQEVILRCVPISNHLYFYWYRQILGQKVEFLVSFYNNEISEKSEIFDDQFSVERPDGSNFTLKIRSTKLEDSAMYFCASSGTGGPEPQHFGDGTRLSIL.

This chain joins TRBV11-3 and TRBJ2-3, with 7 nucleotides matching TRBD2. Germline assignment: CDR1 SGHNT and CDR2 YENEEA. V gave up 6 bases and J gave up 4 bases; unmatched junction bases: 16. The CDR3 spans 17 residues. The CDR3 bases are TGTGCCAGCAGAAACCGACGAGCGGGGAGGTCCTCAGATACGCAGTATTTT. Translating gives CASRNRRAGRSSDTQYF.

The CDR3 here is CASRSYSGAAYEQYF. Here the CDR3 DNA reads TGTGCCAGCAGAAGTTATTCAGGGGCAGCCTACGAGCAGTACTTC. The chain links TRBV6-5 to TRBJ2-7, with a weak D call TRBD1 (6 bases). CDR1 is MNHEY, CDR2 SVGAGI, per germline. This CDR3 contains 15 residues. V lost 6 bases and J 2 bases, leaving 17 bases between the germline ends.

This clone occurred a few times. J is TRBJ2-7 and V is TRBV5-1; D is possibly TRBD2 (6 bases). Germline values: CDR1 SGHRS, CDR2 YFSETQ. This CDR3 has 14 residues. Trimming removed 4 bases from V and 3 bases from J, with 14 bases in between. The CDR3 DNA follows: TGCGCCAGCAGCAACGGAGGGGCTCACTACGAGCAGTACTTC. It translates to CASSNGGAHYEQYF.

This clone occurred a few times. This CDR3 is CASSFGQGVGKLFF. The CDR3 DNA sequence: TGTGCCAGCAGCTTCGGGCAGGGGGTGGGAAAACTGTTTTTT. V gene TRBV11-2 combines with J gene TRBJ1-4; 7 bases match TRBD1. The CDR3 is 14 residues long. V was clipped by 3 bases and J by 10 bases; unmatched bases: 8. Germline assignment: CDR1 SGHAT and CDR2 FQNNGV.

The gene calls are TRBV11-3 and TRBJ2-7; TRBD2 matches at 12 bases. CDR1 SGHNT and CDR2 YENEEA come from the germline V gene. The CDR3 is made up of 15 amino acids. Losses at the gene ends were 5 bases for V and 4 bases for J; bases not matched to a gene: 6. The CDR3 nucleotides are TGTGCCAGCAGCCCCCAGCTAGCGGGGGGGTACGAGCAGTACTTC. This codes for CASSPQLAGGYEQYF.